One and the same sample provided the 7 T cell receptor beta chains below, sequenced in a study of CD8 T cells in Susac syndrome. RNA amounts of roughly 0.45 to 1 ug underwent reverse transcription with random hexamers. From the immunoSEQ multiplex PCR reads, TCRdb called clonotypes with MiXCR, one entry per CDR3 protein. The top ten hold approximately 0.22% of the sample, which has 120,000 or so distinct CDR3 sequences, over 85% seen once. Material: CD8+ T cells from PBMCs. The receptors derive from a human donor with Susac syndrome.

CDR3 region: CASSSIQLPGVEQYF. Written as DNA, the CDR3 is TGTGCCAGCAGCTCCATTCAACTCCCCGGGGTCGAGCAGTACTTC. The chain combines TRBV7-8 with TRBJ2-7, with a tentative D call TRBD2 (5 bases). CDR3 size: 15 residues. The germline CDR1 and CDR2 sequences are SGHVS and FQNEAQ. Trimming stripped 4 bases from V and 6 bases from J, with 19 bases between.

V gene TRBV9 combines with J gene TRBJ2-7; TRBD2 might be the D (5 bases). This CDR3 has 16 residues. V was trimmed by 0 bases and J by 6 bases, leaving 19 bases between them. CDR1 and CDR2 (germline): SGDLS, YYNGEE. The CDR3 sequence is CASSVGETPNFGEQYF. The CDR3 DNA is TGTGCCAGCAGCGTAGGGGAGACTCCCAACTTTGGCGAGCAGTACTTC.

The genes are TRBV2 and TRBJ1-4; no definite D call. The germline V gene has CDR1 SNHLY and CDR2 FYNNEI. This CDR3 is built from 14 residues. With 1 base removed from V and 4 bases from J, the gap between germline ends came to 7 bases. The CDR3 region is CASSEGQSNEKLFF. The CDR3 DNA follows: TGTGCCAGCAGTGAAGGTCAGAGTAATGAAAAACTGTTTTTT.

The genes are TRBV6-6 and TRBJ2-5, with unresolved D. The ends were cut back, 8 bases at V and 8 bases at J, with 9 bases in the middle. Per the germline V gene, CDR1 is MNHNY and CDR2 is SVGAGI (reference sequence). This CDR3 is 10 amino acids long. Here the CDR3 DNA reads TGTGCCAGCGCATCCATAACCCAGTACTTC. As protein: CASASITQYF.

The genes are TRBV2 and TRBJ2-1; 11 positions agree with TRBD2. Germline CDR1 SNHLY, CDR2 FYNNEI. V lost 6 bases and J lost 7; bases outside the gene matches: 8. The CDR3 loop spans 15 amino acids. CDR3 amino acids: CASSLSGGAGNEQFF. The CDR3, as DNA: TGTGCCAGCAGCCTTAGCGGGGGGGCCGGGAATGAGCAGTTCTTC.

The V gene is TRBV5-6, the J gene TRBJ1-2; D is perhaps TRBD1 (6 bases). The CDR3 has 15 residues. Deletions cut 3 bases from V and 5 bases from J, with 17 bases between. CDR1 and CDR2 (germline): SGHDT, YYEEEE. The DNA of the CDR3 is TGTGCCAGCAGCTCCCCCAGGGGTGGGAGATATGGCTACACCTTC. Encoded protein: CASSSPRGGRYGYTF.

This chain uses TRBV4-1 with TRBJ2-3; D is ambiguous. In germline, CDR1 is MGHRA, CDR2 YSYEKL. Trimming left V 5 bases short and J 0 bases short, with 12 bases between. The CDR3 is 15 amino acids. This chain's CDR3 is CASSSSWGSTDTQYF. The CDR3 coding sequence is TGCGCCAGCAGCTCCTCGTGGGGAAGCACAGATACGCAGTATTTT.